This T cell receptor (beta chain) derives from a study of a mutant IDH1 vaccine in newly diagnosed glioma (dated by TCRdb to the early 2020s). Notes on the research overall: In the chemotherapy-containing groups, vaccination started alongside temozolomide cycles, whereas in patients who had radiotherapy alone it started 4-6 weeks after radiotherapy. Of the approximately 30 treated patients, around 62% were male and around 40% were female, and a mean age of 40.4 years was recorded. Six visits were used for peripheral blood collection: V03 (baseline), V05, V07, V10, V12 and V13. For exploratory analyses, roughly 25 treated patients had longitudinal TCRB deep sequencing done wherever samples were available. Visit V12 was the week-35 safety follow-up and visit V13 was the week-47 end of study. Prior to enrollment, standard therapy consisting of radiotherapy alone, temozolomide alone, or radiochemotherapy with temozolomide had been administered to patients, with the combination being received by most patients. Findings and caveats that apply to the study as a whole: The authors stated that sample limitations prevented analyses of patient blood samples from being reproduced. Pseudoprogression seemed to be unrelated to changes in the top peripheral T cell clonotypes found by TCRB sequencing. Immune responses induced by the vaccine were seen in 90% to 95% of patients across multiple MHC alleles. Availability determined which PBMC samples were chosen for TCRB deep sequencing.

The intended sense of this specimen's time point label: week 35, safety follow-up. A 20-mer mutant IDH1 peptide at 300 micrograms in Montanide made up each vaccine dose, which was injected subcutaneously together with topical imiquimod. Across visits V03 through V10, patients got a total of eight vaccinations, given in weeks 1, 3, 5, 7, 11, 15, 19 and 23. Newly diagnosed WHO grade 3 or 4 IDH1-mutant astrocytomas showing loss of nuclear ATRX were present in the donors. The samples were drawn from NOA16, a multicentre, single-arm, open-label phase I trial in Germany that tested a mutant IDH1 peptide vaccine in humans for the first time. Genomic DNA for TCRB sequencing was extracted from EDTA blood using the DNeasy Blood and Tissue Kit. Library construction relied on the immunoSEQ multiplex PCR assay. Rearranged TCR beta chain sequences were amplified using the hsTCRB Kit according to the manufacturer's protocol. An Illumina MiSeq was used to sequence the TCRB libraries. Turning to the authors' computational methods: The kit vendor's proprietary platform handled demultiplexing, trimming and gene mapping. The table comes from immuneACCESS by way of TCRdb, which keeps in-frame sequences with V and J called. Part of the clones is missing from these tables; in studies checked, under half for an unresolved V gene and the rest for unknown reasons. That table supplies the V and J calls and clone size; D and trimming were determined from the DNA. Across this sample there are tens of thousands of clones, with 85% to 90% seen only once. The top ten hold over 1.5% of the sample.

On this clone: Which antigen it targets is not known. No much larger clone is present one base from it, and per-base qualities are unavailable.

CDR1 and CDR2 (MNHNY, SVGAGI) derive from the germline V gene (reference sequence). V was cut back by 2 bases and J by 12 bases, leaving a gap of 14 bases between them. Taken from cysteine to phenylalanine, the CDR3 has 13 residues. The DNA shown is the 39-base CDR3, in frame from base 1. This chain joins TRBV6-6 to TRBJ2-1, and TRBD1 may be the D gene, going by 7 matching bases. This specimen consisted of PBMCs, obtained from a glioma patient whose treatment included an IDH1 peptide vaccine. The clonotype was recovered from a man aged 35 to 55 with glioma. The DNA is TGTGCCAGCAGTTACCTACGGCAGGGGGGGCAGTTCTTC. Protein translation: CASSYLRQGGQFF.